These T cell receptor beta chains were read from a single sample in a study of siplizumab effects on memory and regulatory T cells. Assay used: immunoSEQ multiplex PCR; TCRdb lists only in-frame clones, some missing. The data contain about 82,000 clones, 87% of them singletons. Sequenced material: Tregs sorted from blood. Receptors originate from a human donor in good health. Each CDR3 is given with its conserved first and last residue. Each record gives: clone size, J gene, D gene, V gene, CDR3 protein, CDR3 DNA. D genes are given only for firm matches. The size field is filled for only some rows; it gives once, few, many or a size class.

.	TRBJ2-3	TRBD2	TRBV18	CASSPLGGSTQYF	TGTGCCAGCTCACCACTGGGGGGGAGTACGCAGTATTTT
.	TRBJ2-6	.	TRBV10-3	CAISESLPGANVLTF	TGTGCCATCAGTGAGTCGCTCCCTGGGGCCAACGTCCTGACTTTC
.	TRBJ2-2	TRBD1	TRBV19	CASSTGQGGTGELFF	TGTGCCAGTAGTACGGGACAGGGGGGGACCGGGGAGCTGTTTTTT
.	TRBJ2-3	.	TRBV9	CASSVVSDTQYF	TGTGCCAGCAGCGTAGTTTCAGATACGCAGTATTTT
.	TRBJ1-1	.	TRBV11-2	CASSLAAGETEAFF	TGTGCCAGCAGCTTAGCGGCGGGGGAGACTGAAGCTTTCTTT
.	TRBJ2-1	TRBD2	TRBV7-3	CASSRGGYNEQFF	TGTGCCAGCAGCCGCGGGGGGTACAATGAGCAGTTCTTC
.	TRBJ1-1	.	TRBV7-7	CASSPVPGDAEAFF	TGTGCCAGCAGTCCCGTCCCAGGGGACGCTGAAGCTTTCTTT
.	TRBJ2-1	.	TRBV29-1	CSVDSTVSYNEQFF	TGCAGCGTTGATTCGACGGTCTCCTACAATGAGCAGTTCTTC
once	TRBJ1-6	.	TRBV6-5	CASSYSGVSNSPLHF	TGTGCCAGCAGTTACTCGGGGGTCTCGAATTCACCCCTCCACTTT
.	TRBJ2-2	.	TRBV7-3	CASSFRGPPGELFF	TGTGCCAGCAGCTTTCGGGGGCCACCCGGGGAGCTGTTTTTT
.	TRBJ1-1	.	TRBV7-3	CASSLTGTTEAFF	TGTGCCAGCAGCTTAACGGGGACCACTGAAGCTTTCTTT
.	TRBJ2-3	.	TRBV5-4	CASSLDRGRRGDTQYF	TGTGCCAGCAGCTTGGATCGCGGCAGGAGGGGAGATACGCAGTATTTT
.	TRBJ1-5	.	TRBV10-3	CAISQTNSNQPQHF	TGTGCCATCAGTCAGACAAATAGCAATCAGCCCCAGCATTTT
.	TRBJ1-2	.	TRBV18	CASSPVRENYGYTF	TGTGCCAGCTCACCAGTGAGAGAGAACTATGGCTACACCTTC
.	TRBJ1-2	TRBD1	TRBV10-3	CAVLDRGRINYGYTF	TGTGCCGTACTAGACAGGGGCCGAATAAACTATGGCTACACCTTC
.	TRBJ1-1	.	TRBV7-2	CASSTQRSVNTEAFF	TGTGCCAGCAGCACGCAAAGGAGCGTGAACACTGAAGCTTTCTTT
.	TRBJ2-5	.	TRBV9	CASSVGVLAQETQYF	TGTGCCAGCAGCGTAGGGGTCCTAGCCCAAGAGACCCAGTACTTC
.	TRBJ1-2	.	TRBV5-4	CASSLDFGRYGYTF	TGTGCCAGCAGCTTGGACTTTGGCAGATATGGCTACACCTTC
.	TRBJ2-1	.	TRBV27	CASSLEGSYNEQFF	TGTGCCAGCAGTTTAGAGGGATCCTACAATGAGCAGTTCTTC
.	TRBJ2-3	.	TRBV5-4	CASSPSSSTDTQYF	TGTGCCAGCAGCCCTAGCTCCTCCACAGATACGCAGTATTTT
.	TRBJ2-1	TRBD2	TRBV7-9	CAGSLGLASSYNEQFF	TGTGCCGGCAGCTTAGGACTAGCGAGCTCCTACAATGAGCAGTTCTTC
.	TRBJ2-5	TRBD1	TRBV5-1	CASSLFGQGEETQYF	TGCGCCAGCAGCTTGTTTGGACAGGGTGAGGAGACCCAGTACTTC
.	TRBJ1-2	.	TRBV11-2	CASSSGQDYGYTF	TGTGCCAGCAGCTCGGGACAAGACTATGGCTACACCTTC
.	TRBJ1-5	.	TRBV19	CASSITSYQPQHF	TGTGCCAGTAGTATAACGTCGTATCAGCCCCAGCATTTT
once	TRBJ1-2	.	TRBV4-3	CASSQDAGMGYGYTF	TGCGCCAGCAGCCAAGACGCGGGGATGGGCTATGGCTACACCTTC
.	TRBJ2-5	.	TRBV27	CASRKGGVETQYF	TGTGCCAGCAGGAAGGGTGGGGTTGAGACCCAGTACTTC
.	TRBJ1-1	.	TRBV10-3	CAISEDPGGTSTTEAFF	TGTGCCATCAGTGAGGATCCCGGGGGCACGTCGACCACTGAAGCTTTCTTT
.	TRBJ2-1	TRBD2	TRBV7-2	CASSPQRGGLNEQFF	TGTGCCAGCAGCCCCCAGCGGGGGGGCCTCAATGAGCAGTTCTTC
.	TRBJ2-1	TRBD2	TRBV2	CASRGQRGPWNEQFF	TGTGCCAGCAGGGGCCAGCGGGGGCCTTGGAATGAGCAGTTCTTC
.	TRBJ2-1	.	TRBV10-3	CATRTASSYNEQFF	TGTGCCACCAGGACAGCCAGCTCCTACAATGAGCAGTTCTTC
.	TRBJ2-7	.	TRBV6-4	CASSDSIRDNYEQYF	TGTGCCAGCAGTGACTCGATCCGGGACAACTACGAGCAGTACTTC
.	TRBJ1-2	.	TRBV6-5	CASRGPQAGYTF	TGTGCCAGCAGAGGACCACAGGCTGGCTACACCTTC
.	TRBJ1-4	.	TRBV7-9	CASSLVIDRPNEKLFF	TGTGCCAGCAGCTTAGTAATTGACAGGCCTAATGAAAAACTGTTTTTT
.	TRBJ2-3	TRBD1	TRBV18	CASSSRTGTGSTDTQYF	TGTGCCAGCTCCTCCCGAACGGGGACAGGGAGCACAGATACGCAGTATTTT
.	TRBJ2-7	TRBD2	TRBV7-2	CASSYTSGGTYEQYF	TGTGCCAGCAGCTATACTAGCGGGGGAACCTACGAGCAGTACTTC
once	TRBJ1-3	.	TRBV5-1	CASSLEPSSSGNTIYF	TGCGCCAGCAGCTTGGAACCCAGCAGCTCTGGAAACACCATATATTTT
.	TRBJ2-1	.	TRBV5-5	CASSLGGHNEQFF	TGTGCCAGCAGCTTAGGCGGGCACAATGAGCAGTTCTTC
.	TRBJ2-3	.	TRBV18	CASSGESDTQYF	TGTGCCAGCTCAGGGGAGTCAGATACGCAGTATTTT
.	TRBJ1-6	TRBD1	TRBV6-6	CASSPTGRHNSPLHF	TGTGCCAGCAGCCCGACAGGGAGGCACAATTCACCCCTCCACTTT